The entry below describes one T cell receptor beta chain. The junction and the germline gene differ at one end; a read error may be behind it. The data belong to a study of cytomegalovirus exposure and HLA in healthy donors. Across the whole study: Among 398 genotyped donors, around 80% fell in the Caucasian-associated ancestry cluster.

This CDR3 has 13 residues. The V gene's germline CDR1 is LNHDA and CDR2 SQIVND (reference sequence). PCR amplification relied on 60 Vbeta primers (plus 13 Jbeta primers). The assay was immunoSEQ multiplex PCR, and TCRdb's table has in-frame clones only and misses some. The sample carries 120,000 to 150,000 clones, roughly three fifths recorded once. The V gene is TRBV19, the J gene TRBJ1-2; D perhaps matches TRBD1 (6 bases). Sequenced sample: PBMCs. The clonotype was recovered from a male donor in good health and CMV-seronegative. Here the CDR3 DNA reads TGTGCCAGTAGTAACCGGGACAAAAGGCCCTATCGCTTC. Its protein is CASSNRDKRPYRF. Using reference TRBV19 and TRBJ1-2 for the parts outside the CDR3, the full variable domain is DGGITQSPKYLFRKEGQNVTLSCEQNLNHDAMYWYRQDPGQGLRLIYYSQIVNDFQKGDIAEGYSVSREKKESFPLTVTSAQKNPTAFYLCASSNRDKRPYRFGSGTRLTVV.